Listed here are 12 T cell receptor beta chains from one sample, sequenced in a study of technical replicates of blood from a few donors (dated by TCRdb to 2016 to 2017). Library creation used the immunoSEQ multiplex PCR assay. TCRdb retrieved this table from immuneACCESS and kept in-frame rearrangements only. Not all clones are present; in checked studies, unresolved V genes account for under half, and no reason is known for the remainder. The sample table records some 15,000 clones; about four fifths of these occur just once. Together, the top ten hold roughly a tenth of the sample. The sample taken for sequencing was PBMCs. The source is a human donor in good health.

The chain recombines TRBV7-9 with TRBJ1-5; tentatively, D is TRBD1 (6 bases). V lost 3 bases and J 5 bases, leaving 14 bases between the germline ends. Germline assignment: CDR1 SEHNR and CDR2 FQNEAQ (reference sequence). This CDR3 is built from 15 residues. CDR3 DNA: TGTGCCAGCAGCTTTGGGACATTTGCCGATCAGCCCCAGCATTTT. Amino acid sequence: CASSFGTFADQPQHF.

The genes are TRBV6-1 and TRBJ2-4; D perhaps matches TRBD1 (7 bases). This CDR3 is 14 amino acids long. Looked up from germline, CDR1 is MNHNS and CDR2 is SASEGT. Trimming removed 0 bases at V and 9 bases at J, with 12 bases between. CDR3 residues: CASSEARQGLIQYF. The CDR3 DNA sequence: TGTGCCAGCAGTGAAGCGAGACAGGGACTCATTCAGTACTTC.

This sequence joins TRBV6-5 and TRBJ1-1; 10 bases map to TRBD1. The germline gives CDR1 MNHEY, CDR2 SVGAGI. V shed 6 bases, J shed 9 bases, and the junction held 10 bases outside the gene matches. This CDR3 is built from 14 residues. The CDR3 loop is CASSVPGQGTQAFF. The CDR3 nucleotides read TGTGCCAGCAGCGTTCCGGGACAGGGGACCCAAGCTTTCTTT.

This chain's CDR3 is CASSEGPQGSETQYF. CDR3 coding DNA: TGTGCCAGCAGTGAAGGCCCACAGGGGAGTGAGACCCAGTACTTC. The chain joins TRBV6-1 to TRBJ2-5; the match to TRBD1 covers 7 bases. The germline CDR1 and CDR2 sequences are MNHNS and SASEGT. The CDR3 sequence is 15 residues long. The junction had 7 bases not matched to a gene; V was cut back by 1 base and J by 5 bases.

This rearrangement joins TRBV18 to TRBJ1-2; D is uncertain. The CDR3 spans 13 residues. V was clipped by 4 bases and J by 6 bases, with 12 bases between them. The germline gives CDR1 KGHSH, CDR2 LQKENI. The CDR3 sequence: CASSRESRNGYTF. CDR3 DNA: TGTGCCAGCTCACGGGAGTCTCGTAATGGCTACACCTTC.

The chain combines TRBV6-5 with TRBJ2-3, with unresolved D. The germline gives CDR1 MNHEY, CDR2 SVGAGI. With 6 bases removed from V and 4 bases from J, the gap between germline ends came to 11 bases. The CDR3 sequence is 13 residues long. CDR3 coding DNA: TGTGCCAGCAGACGAACCGCGGCAGATACGCAGTATTTT. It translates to CASRRTAADTQYF.

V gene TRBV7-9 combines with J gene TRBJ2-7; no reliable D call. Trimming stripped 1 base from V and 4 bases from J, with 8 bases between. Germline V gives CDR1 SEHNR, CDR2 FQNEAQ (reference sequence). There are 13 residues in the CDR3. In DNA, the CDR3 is TGTGCCAGCAGCTTAGGGGCTCTATACGAGCAGTACTTC. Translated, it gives CASSLGALYEQYF.

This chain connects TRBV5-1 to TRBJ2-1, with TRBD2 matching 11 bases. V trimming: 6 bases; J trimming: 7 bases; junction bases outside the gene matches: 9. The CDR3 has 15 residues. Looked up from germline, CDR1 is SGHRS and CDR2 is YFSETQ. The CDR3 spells CASISSSGRSNEQFF. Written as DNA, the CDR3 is TGCGCCAGCATTTCCTCTAGCGGGAGGTCTAATGAGCAGTTCTTC.

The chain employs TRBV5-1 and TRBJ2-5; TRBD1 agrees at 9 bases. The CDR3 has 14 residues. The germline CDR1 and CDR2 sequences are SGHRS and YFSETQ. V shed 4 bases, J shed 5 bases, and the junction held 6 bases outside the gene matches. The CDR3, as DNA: TGCGCCAGCAGCCCAGGGACAGGGCTGGAGACCCAGTACTTC. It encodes CASSPGTGLETQYF.

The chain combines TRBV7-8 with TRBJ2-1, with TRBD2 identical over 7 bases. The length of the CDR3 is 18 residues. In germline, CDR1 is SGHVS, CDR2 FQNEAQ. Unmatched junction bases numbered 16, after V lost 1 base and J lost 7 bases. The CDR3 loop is CASSLDPLAVEWPNEQFF. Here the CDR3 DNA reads TGTGCCAGCAGCTTAGACCCCCTAGCGGTTGAGTGGCCGAATGAGCAGTTCTTC.

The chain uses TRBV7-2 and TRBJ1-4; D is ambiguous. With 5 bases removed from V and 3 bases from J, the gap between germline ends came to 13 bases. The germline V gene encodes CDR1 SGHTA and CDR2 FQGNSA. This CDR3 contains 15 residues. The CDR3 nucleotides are TGTGCCAGCAGCCCCGTATCGGTGGCTAATGAAAAACTGTTTTTT. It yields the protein CASSPVSVANEKLFF.

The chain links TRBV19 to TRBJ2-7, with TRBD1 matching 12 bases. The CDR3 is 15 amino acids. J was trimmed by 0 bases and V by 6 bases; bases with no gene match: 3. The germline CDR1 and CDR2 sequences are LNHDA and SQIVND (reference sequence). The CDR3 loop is CASSRDRGLSYEQYF. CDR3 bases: TGTGCCAGTAGCCGGGACAGGGGGCTCTCCTACGAGCAGTACTTC.